This T cell receptor beta chain was captured in a study of identical twins. From the 5' RACE reads, TCRdb called clonotypes with MiXCR, one entry per CDR3 protein. The table lists fewer than 900,000 distinct CDR3 sequences, around 21% of them singletons, with roughly 4% in the top ten. The CDR3 extends over 15 amino acids. The ends lost 5 bases at V and 7 bases at J; junction bases unmatched: 16. Germline V gives CDR1 DFQATT, CDR2 SNEGSKA (reference sequence). Findings of the study overall: The conclusions drew on cross-sectional statistical analysis instead of tracking the same donors.

This clonotype has a handful of counts. What it binds is not known. The same data also went into a second study, on T cells expressing NK-cell markers. That source adds: Seven sequenced donors out of eight were HCMV-seropositive, one seronegative. Whether expanded NKG2C+ T cell clones were HCMV-specific remained unclear.

The sequence was collected from a woman between 18 and 29 years old in good health. The sample was PBMCs. The V call is TRBV20-1, the J call TRBJ1-2, with 7 nucleotides matching TRBD1. CDR3 amino acids: CSAWGSEDRVFGYTF. Written as DNA, the CDR3 is TGCAGTGCTTGGGGGTCCGAAGACAGGGTTTTTGGCTACACCTTC.